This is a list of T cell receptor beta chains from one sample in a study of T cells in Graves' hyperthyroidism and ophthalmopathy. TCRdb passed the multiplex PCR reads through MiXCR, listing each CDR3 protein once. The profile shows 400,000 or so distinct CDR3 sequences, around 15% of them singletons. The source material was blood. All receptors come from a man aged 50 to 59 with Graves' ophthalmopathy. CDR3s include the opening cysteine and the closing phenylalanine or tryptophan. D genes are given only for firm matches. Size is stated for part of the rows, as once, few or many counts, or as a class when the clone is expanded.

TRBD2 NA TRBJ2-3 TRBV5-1 TGCGCCAGCAGCTTGGAGATCGGGAGGGCCACAGATACGCAGTATTTT CASSLEIGRATDTQYF
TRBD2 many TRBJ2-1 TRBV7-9 TGTGCCAGCAGCTTAGCTTTACTAGCGGGAGTAAGGGAGCAGTTCTTC CASSLALLAGVREQFF
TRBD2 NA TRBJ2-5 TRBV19 TGTGCCAGTAGTCGGACTAGCGGGGCCCAAGAGACCCAGTACTTC CASSRTSGAQETQYF
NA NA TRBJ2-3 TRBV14 TGTGCCAGCAGCCAAGGAGCGAGCGGCACAGATACGCAGTATTTT CASSQGASGTDTQYF
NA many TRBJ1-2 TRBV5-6 TGTGCCAGCAGCTCACTCGTGGTGTCACCGGACTATGGCTACACCTTC CASSSLVVSPDYGYTF
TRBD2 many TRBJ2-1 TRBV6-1 TGTGCCAGCAGGCCAAGCGGGAGGGAAAACAATGAGCAGTTCTTC CASRPSGRENNEQFF
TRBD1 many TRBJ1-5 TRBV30 TGTGCCTGGAGTGTGGACAGGGGGCGCGGACAGCCCCAGCATTTT CAWSVDRGRGQPQHF
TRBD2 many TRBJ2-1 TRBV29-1 TGCAGCGTTGTTAGCGGGAGGCGCGGTGAGCAGTTCTTC CSVVSGRRGEQFF
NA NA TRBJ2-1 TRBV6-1 TGTGCCAGCCGGGGGCGGGAGAGCTACAATGAGCAGTTCTTC CASRGRESYNEQFF
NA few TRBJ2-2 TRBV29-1 TGCAGCGTTCAGGCCGCCGGGGAGCTGTTTTTT CSVQAAGELFF
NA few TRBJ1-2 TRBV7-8 TGTGCCAGCAGCCACGGGGAGGACAGCCATGGCTACACCTTC CASSHGEDSHGYTF
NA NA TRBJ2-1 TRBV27 TGTGCCAGCAGTTTCCTCCCGCCTACCTTCAATGAGCAGTTCTTC CASSFLPPTFNEQFF
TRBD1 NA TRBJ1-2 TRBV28 TGTGCCAGCAGTTTAAGGACAGGATCCTGGGGCTACACCTTC CASSLRTGSWGYTF
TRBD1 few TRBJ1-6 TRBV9 TGTGCCAGCAGCGTAGGTGACAGGGGGAATTCACCCCTCCACTTT CASSVGDRGNSPLHF
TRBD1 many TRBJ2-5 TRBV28 TGTGCCAGCAGCCGTTACTCCTCGACAGGGTACCAAGAGACCCAGTACTTC CASSRYSSTGYQETQYF
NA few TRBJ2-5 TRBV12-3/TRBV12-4 TGTGCCAGCAGTTTAGATCCGGGGATCCGCGAGACCCAGTACTTC CASSLDPGIRETQYF
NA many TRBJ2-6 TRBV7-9 TGTGCCAGCAGCTTGGCTGGGGCCAACGTCCTGACTTTC CASSLAGANVLTF
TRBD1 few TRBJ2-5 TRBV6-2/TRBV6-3 TGTGCCAGCAGTTGGTTTGAAAGGGGCAGGGGGAGTGAGGAGACCCAGTACTTC CASSWFERGRGSEETQYF
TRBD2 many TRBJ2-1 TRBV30 TGTGCGGGGACTAGTAAGGGTTCGAATGAGCAGTTCTTC CAGTSKGSNEQFF
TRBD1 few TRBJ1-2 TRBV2 TGTGCCAGCAGTGCGGGACAGAAATATGGCTACACCTTC CASSAGQKYGYTF
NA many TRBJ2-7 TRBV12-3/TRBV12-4 TGTGCCAGCAGGGGCGCAGGAACGGGCGAGCAGTACTTC CASRGAGTGEQYF
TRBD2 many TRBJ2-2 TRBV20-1 TGCAGTGCAACCTCCGGGACTAGCGCCGGGGAGCTGTTTTTT CSATSGTSAGELFF
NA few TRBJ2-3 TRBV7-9 TGTGCCAGCAGCTTAGCGGGTGGAGGGGCAGATACGCAGTATTTT CASSLAGGGADTQYF
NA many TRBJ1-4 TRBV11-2 TGTGCCAGCAGCTTAGGTGGAGCAACTAATGAAAAACTGTTTTTT CASSLGGATNEKLFF
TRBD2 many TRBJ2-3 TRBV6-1 TGTGCCAGCAGTGAAATTTTGGGACTAGCGAGAGATACGCAGTATTTT CASSEILGLARDTQYF
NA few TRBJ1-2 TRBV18 TGTGCCAGCTCACCCGGACAGCGCTTAGATTATGGCTACACCTTC CASSPGQRLDYGYTF
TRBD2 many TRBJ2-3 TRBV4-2 TGTGCCAGCAGCCAGGAGATGACTAGCGGGATTGGTACTAGCACAGATACGCAGTATTTT CASSQEMTSGIGTSTDTQYF
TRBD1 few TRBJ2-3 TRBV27 TGTGCCAGCAGCCGCCGGACAGGGGGCCGGACAGATACGCAGTATTTT CASSRRTGGRTDTQYF
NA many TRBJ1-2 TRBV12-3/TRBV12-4 TGTGCCAGCAGTTTATCCGGGAACTATGGCTACACCTTC CASSLSGNYGYTF
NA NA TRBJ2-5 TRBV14 TGTGCCAGCAGCCTGGGATGGAATGGGGAGACCCAGTACTTC CASSLGWNGETQYF
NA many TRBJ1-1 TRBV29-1 TGCAGCGTTGCTGAGGGGAACACTGAAGCTTTCTTT CSVAEGNTEAFF
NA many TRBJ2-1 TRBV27 TGTGCCAGCAGTCCGAAACGGGACTGGGCCAATGAGCAGTTCTTC CASSPKRDWANEQFF
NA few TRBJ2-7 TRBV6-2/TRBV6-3 TGTGCCAGCAGTTACACCGGGCTCGGCTCCTACGAGCAGTACTTC CASSYTGLGSYEQYF
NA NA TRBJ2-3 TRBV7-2 TGTGCCAGCAGCAAAAACCGGGATCGAGCGACAGATACGCAGTATTTT CASSKNRDRATDTQYF
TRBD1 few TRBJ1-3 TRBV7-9 TGTGCCAGCAGCGCCCCACAGGGGGACCTAGCTGGAAACACCATATATTTT CASSAPQGDLAGNTIYF
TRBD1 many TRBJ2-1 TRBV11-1 TGTGCCAGCAGCTCCGGACAGGGGGGTGAGCAGTTCTTC CASSSGQGGEQFF
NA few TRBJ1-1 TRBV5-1 TGCGCCAGCAGCTTGGAATCAGGGTATACTGAAGCTTTCTTT CASSLESGYTEAFF
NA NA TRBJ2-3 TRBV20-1 TGCAGTGCTAACCTCTACACAGATACGCAGTATTTT CSANLYTDTQYF
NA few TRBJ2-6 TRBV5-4 TGTGCCAGCAGCCTACCTGGAGCTGGGTACTCTGGGGCCAACGTCCTGACTTTC CASSLPGAGYSGANVLTF
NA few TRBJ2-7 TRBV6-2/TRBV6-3 TGTGCCAGCAGGACCGGGGCAGCTAATAAAGCCTACGAGCAGTACTTC CASRTGAANKAYEQYF
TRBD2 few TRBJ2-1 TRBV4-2 TGTGCCAGCAGCCAGGGACTAGCGGGTTCCTACAATGAGCAGTTCTTC CASSQGLAGSYNEQFF
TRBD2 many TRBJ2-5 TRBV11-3 TGTGCCAGCAGCTTGGAACTAGCGGGAGGGCGAGAGACCCAGTACTTC CASSLELAGGRETQYF
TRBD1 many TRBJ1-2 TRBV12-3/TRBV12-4 TGTGCCAGCAGTACACGACAGGGGTCTGCTGGCTACACCTTC CASSTRQGSAGYTF
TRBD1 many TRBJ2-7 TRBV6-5 TGTGCCAGCAGTTACTCGGCACAGGGGAGTGGAGAGCAGTACTTC CASSYSAQGSGEQYF
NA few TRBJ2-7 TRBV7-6 TGTGCCAGCAGCTTAGAGGCTGCTCTAGCTGGCTACGAGCAGTACTTC CASSLEAALAGYEQYF
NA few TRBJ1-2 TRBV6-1 TGTGCCAGCAAAGAAACAGGAGCTAACTATGGCTACACCTTC CASKETGANYGYTF
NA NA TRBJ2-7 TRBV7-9 TGTGCCAGCTCAAGTTCGGGCGGGTCAACCGAGCAGTACTTC CASSSSGGSTEQYF
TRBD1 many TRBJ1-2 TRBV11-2 TGTGCCAGCAGCTTAGTAAAGGGTCCGGGACAGGGACTCGATGGCTACACCTTC CASSLVKGPGQGLDGYTF
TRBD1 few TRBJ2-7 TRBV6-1 TGTGCCAGCAGTCCCTGGACAGGGGACGACGAGCAGTACTTC CASSPWTGDDEQYF
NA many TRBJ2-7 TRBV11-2 TGTGCCAGCAGCTTAGATGTCTTGGGTCGGTACGAGCAGTACTTC CASSLDVLGRYEQYF
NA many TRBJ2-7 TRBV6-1 TGTGCCAGCAGAGACAGGATCCCCTACGAGCAGTACTTC CASRDRIPYEQYF
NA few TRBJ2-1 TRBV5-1 TGCGCCAGCAGCTTGTTTGGGAGCGGTAGCTCCTACAATGAGCAGTTCTTC CASSLFGSGSSYNEQFF
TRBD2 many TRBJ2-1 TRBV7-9 TGTGCCAGCAGCACTAGGGGAGGGATCTCCTACAATGAGCAGTTCTTC CASSTRGGISYNEQFF
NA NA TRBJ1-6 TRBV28 TGTGCCAGCCTCCCCCTGGGAGGAGCACCCCTCCACTTT CASLPLGGAPLHF
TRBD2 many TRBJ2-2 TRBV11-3 TGTGCCAGCAGCTTAGTTCTAGCGGGAGTTATCGGGGAGCTGTTTTTT CASSLVLAGVIGELFF
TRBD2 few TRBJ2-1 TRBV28 TGTGCCAGCAGACCGGGGGGTGATGAGCAGTTCTTC CASRPGGDEQFF
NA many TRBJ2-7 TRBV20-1 TGCAGTGCTAGGGGCAGTGCCGGCTACGAGCAGTACTTC CSARGSAGYEQYF
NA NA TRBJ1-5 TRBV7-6 TGTGCCAGCAGCTTAGCTCATGGACAGCAGAATCAGCCCCAGCATTTT CASSLAHGQQNQPQHF